This T cell receptor beta chain was sequenced in a study of post-analysis software for immune sequencing data. Whole-study findings and limits: Patients showed TRBV5-6, TRBV5-1 and TRBV20-1 among 4 or 5 TRBV segments more frequent than in controls. Among multiple sclerosis patients, normalized Chao1 diversity was significantly below that of controls.

Prepared libraries of TCR beta cDNA carried unique molecular identifiers. Out of roughly 0.95 to 11 million T cells, a few hundred thousand cDNA molecules were generated. TCRdb ran MiXCR on the PCR reads and lists one entry per CDR3 protein. The table has 450,000 to 700,000 distinct CDR3 sequences, 44% seen once. Comments on this clonotype: Its antigen is unidentified.

Trimming pared 5 bases from V and 5 bases from J, leaving 16 bases between. The CDR3 runs 14 residues. The TCR originated in a girl aged 5-17 years with multiple sclerosis. The V and J genes are TRBV12-3 or TRBV12-4 and TRBJ2-7, with unresolved D. Sequencing was done on a sample of blood. DNA for the CDR3: TGTGCCAGCAGTGAGACCGGCCGGGCGGACGAGCAGTACTTC. Its protein product is CASSETGRADEQYF.